The next 26 T cell receptor beta chains were all read from a single sample in a study of vaccination and CD4 T cells after COVID-19. The antigens of these receptors remain unknown. With the Oncomine TCR Beta short-read assay, DNA from cultured CD4+ T cells was sequenced. TCRdb reprocessed the PCR reads via MiXCR and lists one record per CDR3 protein. The sample has roughly 17,000 distinct CDR3 sequences; roughly 23% are singletons. As for treatment: roughly 11-day PBMC culture with coronavirus spike peptide pools or control peptides (ViraFEST assay). The material sequenced was cultured CD4+ T cells from blood. The receptors come from a human donor with COVID-19.

This clonotype was seen a handful of times. The chain is built from TRBV5-6 and TRBJ2-5; D is undetermined. The CDR3 is 16 amino acids. Germline V lookup: CDR1 SGHDT, CDR2 YYEEEE. Trimming cost V 4 bases and J 5 bases, with 21 bases left between them. Here the CDR3 reads CASSLLTSPDVETQYF. Here the CDR3 DNA reads TGTGCCAGCAGCCTCCTGACATCCCCCGATGTGGAGACCCAGTACTTC.

The V and J genes are TRBV10-2 and TRBJ2-3, with D possibly being TRBD2 (5 bases). The CDR3 totals 13 residues. CDR1 is WSHSY, CDR2 SAAADI, per germline. The V end lost 3 bases, the J end lost 5 bases, and 9 bases lay between the germline ends. CDR3 protein: CASSDRGEDTQYF. The CDR3 DNA reads as TGCGCCAGCAGTGATCGGGGAGAAGATACGCAGTATTTT.

There are a few counts of this clonotype. This chain uses TRBV12-3 or TRBV12-4 with TRBJ1-2, with D unclear. This CDR3 is 11 amino acids long. Trimming removed 8 bases at V and 6 bases at J, with 10 bases between. CDR3 DNA sequence: TGTGCCAGCGGGGTTGGGGATGGCTACACCTTC. Its translation: CASGVGDGYTF.

This clonotype came up a few times. The gene calls are TRBV10-3 and TRBJ2-5; TRBD2 aligns across 9 bases. Germline V CDR1 and CDR2: ENHRY, SYGVKD. The ends lost 6 bases at V and 3 bases at J; junction bases unmatched: 5. CDR3 size: 14 residues. This CDR3 is CAIRAGTSKETQYF. The CDR3 nucleotides read TGTGCCATCAGGGCCGGGACTAGCAAAGAGACCCAGTACTTC.

The chain employs TRBV7-2 and TRBJ2-5; 9 nucleotides align to TRBD2. Unmatched junction bases numbered 8, after V lost 0 bases and J lost 6 bases. CDR3 length: 16 residues. Germline-derived CDR1 and CDR2 are SGHTA and FQGNSA. CDR3 coding DNA: TGTGCCAGCAGCTTAGCAGGTAGCGGGGGCCGCAAGACCCAGTACTTC. It encodes CASSLAGSGGRKTQYF. Variable domain in full (rest from reference TRBV7-2 and TRBJ2-5): GAGVSQSPSNKVTEKGKDVELRCDPISGHTALYWYRQSLGQGLEFLIYFQGNSAPDKSGLPSDRFSAERTGGSVSTLTIQRTQQEDSAVYLCASSLAGSGGRKTQYFGPGTRLLVL.

This clonotype was seen more than once but under ten times. The rearrangement uses TRBV7-2 and TRBJ1-5; D is possibly TRBD1 (5 bases). Trimming took off 3 bases at V and 6 bases at J, with 9 bases between the two ends. The CDR3 extends over 13 amino acids. Germline V CDR1 and CDR2: SGHTA, FQGNSA. CDR3 nucleotide sequence: TGTGCCAGCAGCTTTCAGGGAGGTCAGCCCCAGCATTTT. It translates to CASSFQGGQPQHF.

This clonotype is medium-sized. The J gene is TRBJ1-2, the V gene TRBV20-1; 9 bases map to TRBD1. CDR3 length equals 14 residues. With V trimmed by 6 bases and J by 0 bases, 5 bases remained unmatched. CDR1 and CDR2 (germline): DFQATT, SNEGSKA (reference sequence). Written as DNA, the CDR3 is TGCAGTGCCCAGGACAGGGGATCTAACTATGGCTACACCTTC. Amino acids: CSAQDRGSNYGYTF.

In regard to this clonotype: With a much larger clone just one base away, this may be a read error. The V call is TRBV7-2, the J call TRBJ1-5; D possibly corresponds to TRBD1 (6 bases). This CDR3 is built from 15 residues. Germline CDR1 reads SGHTA; CDR2 reads FQGNSA. CDR3 loop: CASSLGRGSNQPRHF. The CDR3 coding sequence is TGTGCCAGCAGCTTAGGCAGGGGAAGCAATCAGCCCCGGCATTTT.

The V call is TRBV7-2, the J call TRBJ2-5; possibly TRBD2 for D (5 bases). In germline, CDR1 is SGHTA, CDR2 FQGNSA. The ends were cut back, 1 base at V and 3 bases at J, with 12 bases in the middle. CDR3 length: 15 amino acids. CDR3 bases: TGTGCCAGCAGCTTAGATCTAGCAGCTAAAGAGACCCAGTACTTC. It encodes CASSLDLAAKETQYF.

This rearrangement joins TRBV28 to TRBJ2-2; TRBD1 matches at 7 bases. The germline gives CDR1 MDHEN, CDR2 SYDVKM. Trimming at V came to 3 bases and at J to 7 bases, leaving 5 bases not matched to a gene. This CDR3 is built from 14 residues. This CDR3 reads CASSLIQGNGELFF. Here the CDR3 DNA reads TGTGCCAGCAGTTTGATACAGGGGAACGGGGAGCTGTTTTTT.

The chain employs TRBV9 and TRBJ2-7; TRBD1 matches at 11 bases. CDR3 length: 15 residues. Per the germline V gene, CDR1 is SGDLS and CDR2 is YYNGEE. V lost 4 bases to trimming and J lost 2 bases; unmatched junction nucleotides: 5. As DNA, the CDR3 is TGTGCCAGCAGCCCCAGGACAGGGGGCCCCTACGAGCAGTACTTC. It codes for CASSPRTGGPYEQYF. The complete variable domain, with remaining parts taken from reference TRBV9 and TRBJ2-7, reads DSGVTQTPKHLITATGQRVTLRCSPRSGDLSVYWYQQSLDQGLQFLIQYYNGEERAKGNILERFSAQQFPDLHSELNLSSLELGDSALYFCASSPRTGGPYEQYFGPGTRLTVT.

The V gene is TRBV5-1, the J gene TRBJ2-5; TRBD1 or TRBD2 may be the D gene (5 bases each). CDR1 SGHRS and CDR2 YFSETQ come from the germline V gene. This CDR3 contains 14 residues. V was cut by 2 bases and J by 8 bases, with 16 bases left in between. In DNA form, the CDR3 reads TGCGCCAGCAGCTTCCGAGGGGATAGTGTCACCCAGTACTTC. Its protein is CASSFRGDSVTQYF.

On this clonotype itself: One junction end disagrees with the germline gene, perhaps due to a read error. The rearrangement links TRBV11-2 to TRBJ2-3; no firm D call. The CDR3 totals 12 residues. CDR1 SGHAT and CDR2 FQNNGV come from the germline V gene. In nucleotides, the CDR3 is TGTGCCAGCAGCTTAGAGATCCGGGCCTGTACTTTT. Its translation: CASSLEIRACTF.

By sample fraction, this clonotype is medium-sized. The chain is built from TRBV10-1 and TRBJ2-2; no clear D. CDR3 length: 14 residues. Germline V gives CDR1 WNHNN, CDR2 SYGVQD (reference sequence). V shed 6 bases and J shed 0 bases, with 8 bases lying between them. The CDR3 nucleotides are TGCGCCAGCAGCCCGACTGCGAACACCGGGGAGCTGTTTTTT. It is translated as CASSPTANTGELFF.

The chain has TRBV6-2 or TRBV6-3 and TRBJ1-1; no firm D call. V shed 2 bases and J shed 5 bases, with 12 bases lying between them. The CDR3 has 14 residues. Germline CDR1 MNHEY, CDR2 SVGEGT. CDR3 loop: CASSYGGVGTEAFF. The CDR3 coding sequence is TGTGCCAGCAGTTACGGAGGAGTGGGGACTGAAGCTTTCTTT.

The V call is TRBV19, the J call TRBJ1-5; D is unclear. V dropped 3 bases and J dropped 6 bases, with 6 bases sitting between them. The germline gives CDR1 LNHDA, CDR2 SQIVND (reference sequence). The CDR3 has 12 amino acids. The CDR3: CASSIFGQPQHF. CDR3 DNA sequence: TGTGCCAGTAGTATTTTCGGTCAGCCCCAGCATTTT.

Relative to its sample, this clonotype is medium-sized. V and J are TRBV30 and TRBJ1-5; no reliable D call. The CDR3 runs to 14 residues. CDR1 and CDR2 (germline): GTSNPN, SVGIG (reference sequence). Trimming removed 2 bases at V and 5 bases at J, with 13 bases between. CDR3 bases: TGTGCCTGGAGTATGGACGCACACGATCAGCCCCAGCATTTT. It encodes CAWSMDAHDQPQHF.

This chain links TRBV6-5 with TRBJ2-2; TRBD2 might be the D (6 bases). The germline V gene has CDR1 MNHEY and CDR2 SVGAGI. The CDR3 sequence is 15 residues long. Trimming removed 2 bases at V and 5 bases at J, with 12 bases between. The DNA of the CDR3 is TGTGCCAGCAGTTACCCCAGGGACTTTACCGGGGAGCTGTTTTTT. Protein sequence: CASSYPRDFTGELFF.

The chain recombines TRBV7-9 with TRBJ2-7; D uncertain. This CDR3 is 17 amino acids long. V was shortened by 0 bases and J by 0 bases, with 15 bases between the two germline ends. Germline V gene sequence: CDR1 SEHNR, CDR2 FQNEAQ (reference sequence). The CDR3 protein is CASSLAPLVTLSYEQYF. The CDR3 nucleotides are TGTGCCAGCAGCTTAGCCCCCCTAGTTACCCTCTCCTACGAGCAGTACTTC.

The rearrangement uses TRBV20-1 and TRBJ2-2; 12 bases align to TRBD2. The CDR3 contains 17 residues. Losses at the gene ends were 2 bases for V and 2 bases for J; bases not matched to a gene: 6. CDR1 is DFQATT, CDR2 SNEGSKA, per germline (reference sequence). This CDR3 reads CSARTTSGGRNTGELFF. The CDR3 region has the DNA TGCAGTGCTAGAACGACTAGCGGGGGCCGAAACACCGGGGAGCTGTTTTTT.

This clonotype was picked up a small number of times. The chain links TRBV2 to TRBJ2-2; 8 bases fit TRBD1. This CDR3 spans 13 amino acids. V shed 7 bases, J shed 4 bases, and the junction held 2 bases outside the gene matches. Germline V gives CDR1 SNHLY, CDR2 FYNNEI. CDR3 loop: CASNGQGTGELFF. CDR3 bases: TGTGCCAGCAATGGACAGGGCACCGGGGAGCTGTTTTTT.

A few counts support this clonotype. The rearrangement links TRBV30 to TRBJ1-3; D is ambiguous. Germline V CDR1 and CDR2: GTSNPN, SVGIG (reference sequence). The CDR3 is 15 residues long. The V end lost 0 bases, the J end lost 1 base, and 10 bases lay between the germline ends. As DNA, the CDR3 is TGTGCCTGGAGTGTACCAGGCACGTCTGGAAACACCATATATTTT. Encoded protein: CAWSVPGTSGNTIYF. Drawing the rest from reference TRBV30 and TRBJ1-3, the complete variable domain is SQTIHQWPATLVQPVGSPLSLECTVEGTSNPNLYWYRQAAGRGLQLLFYSVGIGQISSEVPQNLSASRPQDRQFILSSKKLLLSDSGFYLCAWSVPGTSGNTIYFGEGSWLTVV.

This clonotype came up a few times. The genes are TRBV7-2 and TRBJ1-4, with D perhaps matching TRBD1 (6 bases). V was clipped by 5 bases and J by 7 bases, with 17 bases between them. Germline lookup yields CDR1 SGHTA and CDR2 FQGNSA. This CDR3 is built from 15 residues. The CDR3 nucleotides read TGTGCCAGCAGCCTAGGAAACCGGGACACTGAAAAACTGTTTTTT. As protein: CASSLGNRDTEKLFF.

This clonotype was detected a few times. This chain links TRBV7-3 with TRBJ1-2; 9 positions match TRBD1. The CDR3 spans 14 residues. The V and J ends lost 5 bases and 11 bases, in that order; junction bases with no gene match: 12. Germline V CDR1 and CDR2: SGHTA, FQGTGA. CDR3 region: CASSSSGQGGGYTF. DNA for the CDR3: TGTGCCAGCAGCAGTTCGGGACAGGGCGGGGGATACACCTTC.

V gene TRBV20-1 combines with J gene TRBJ1-3; D remains unclear. The ends were cut back, 1 base at V and 0 bases at J, with 7 bases in the middle. The germline CDR1 and CDR2 sequences are DFQATT and SNEGSKA (reference sequence). The CDR3 extends over 14 amino acids. The chain's CDR3 is CSARGGVSGNTIYF. The CDR3 DNA reads TGCAGTGCTAGAGGCGGGGTCTCTGGAAACACCATATATTTT.

The chain combines TRBV20-1 with TRBJ2-7; 14 bases map to TRBD2. Germline V CDR1 and CDR2: DFQATT, SNEGSKA (reference sequence). The CDR3 runs to 16 residues. Germline trimming cut 0 bases from V and 3 bases from J; bases unmatched to any gene: 4. The CDR3 here is CSAREGTSGGNYEQYF. For the CDR3, the DNA is TGCAGTGCTAGAGAGGGGACTAGCGGGGGCAACTACGAGCAGTACTTC.